The T cell receptor beta chain under discussion was sequenced for a study of blood T cell repertoires in COVID-19. The CDR3 is 16 amino acids. Germline loops: CDR1 MDHEN, CDR2 SYDVKM. The V end lost 6 bases, the J end lost 0 bases, and 18 bases lay between the germline ends. Clones were read by immunoSEQ multiplex PCR, and TCRdb kept only the in-frame ones, dropping some. The data show 200,000 to 250,000 clones, with roughly 84% seen just once and 2.5% to 3.5% held by the top ten. The specimen was peripheral blood. This clonotype was obtained from a man aged 50 to 60 who had recovered from COVID-19. The chain carries TRBV28 and TRBJ2-7, with a weak D call TRBD2 (5 bases). The CDR3 DNA is TGTGCCAGCAGGAGAGGGCGGGTTTATAGCTCCTACGAGCAGTACTTC. Encoded protein: CASRRGRVYSSYEQYF.